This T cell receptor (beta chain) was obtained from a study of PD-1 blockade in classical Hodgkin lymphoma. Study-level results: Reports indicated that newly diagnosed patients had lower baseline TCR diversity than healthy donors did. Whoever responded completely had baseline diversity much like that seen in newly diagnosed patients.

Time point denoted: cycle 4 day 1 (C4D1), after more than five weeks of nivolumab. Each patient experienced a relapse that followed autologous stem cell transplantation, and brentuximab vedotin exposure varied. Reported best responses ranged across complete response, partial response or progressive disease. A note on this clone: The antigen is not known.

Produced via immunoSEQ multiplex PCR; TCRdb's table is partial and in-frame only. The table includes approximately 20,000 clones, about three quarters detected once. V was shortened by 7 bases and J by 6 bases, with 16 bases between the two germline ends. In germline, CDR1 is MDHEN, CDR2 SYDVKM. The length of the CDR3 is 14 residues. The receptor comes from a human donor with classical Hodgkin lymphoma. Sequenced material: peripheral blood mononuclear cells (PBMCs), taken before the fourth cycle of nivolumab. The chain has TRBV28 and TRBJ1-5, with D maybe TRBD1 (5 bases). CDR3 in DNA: TGTGCCAGCATCGTCCAGGGTCTAGGTCAGCCCCAGCATTTT. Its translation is CASIVQGLGQPQHF.